Listed below are T cell receptor beta chains from one sample, sequenced in a study of beta chain features in type 1 diabetes. Measured with immunoSEQ multiplex PCR; TCRdb has only the in-frame clones, and not every one. The sample records a few hundred thousand clones, 16% being singletons. The source material was naive CD4+ T cells from blood. These receptors originate from a man aged 25-45 years with type 1 diabetes. The CDR3 runs from the conserved cysteine through the conserved F or W. D genes are given only for firm matches. Some rows mark clone size as missing; the rest say once, few, many or name a class of expanded clone.

d_call | clone_size | j_call | v_call | cdr3_nt | cdr3_aa
NA | few | TRBJ2-2 | TRBV29-1 | TGCAGCGTTCGAGGGAGGTTTGCCGGGGAGCTGTTTTTT | CSVRGRFAGELFF
NA | few | TRBJ2-2 | TRBV29-1 | TGCAGCGTTGGTTCGGGGTACACCGGGGAGCTGTTTTTT | CSVGSGYTGELFF
NA | NA | TRBJ2-1 | TRBV9 | TGTGCCAGCAGCGTAGAGGTTGGACACTACAATGAGCAGTTCTTC | CASSVEVGHYNEQFF
TRBD2 | once | TRBJ2-7 | TRBV4-1 | TGCGCCAGCAGCCAAGACTGGGGACTAGCGACCTCCTACGAGCAGTACTTC | CASSQDWGLATSYEQYF
NA | few | TRBJ2-7 | TRBV7-9 | TGTGCCAGCAGCTTGAACCGGGAGTCCTACGAGCAGTACTTC | CASSLNRESYEQYF
NA | NA | TRBJ2-3 | TRBV7-6 | TGTGCCAGCAGCTCCAGGAGGACAGATACGCAGTATTTT | CASSSRRTDTQYF
TRBD2 | NA | TRBJ2-3 | TRBV2 | TGTGCCAGCAGTGGAGGACTAGCGGGTGCCACAGATACGCAGTATTTT | CASSGGLAGATDTQYF
NA | NA | TRBJ2-3 | TRBV7-9 | TGTGCCAGCAGCCCCCCAGTTACAGATACGCAGTATTTT | CASSPPVTDTQYF
TRBD1 | few | TRBJ1-2 | TRBV30 | TGTGCCTGGAGTTTTCGACAGGGCACTAACTATGGCTACACCTTC | CAWSFRQGTNYGYTF
NA | NA | TRBJ2-2 | TRBV5-1 | TGCGCCAGCAGCTTAAGGACGGGGGACACCGGGGAGCTGTTTTTT | CASSLRTGDTGELFF
NA | few | TRBJ2-3 | TRBV6-4 | TGTGCCAGCAGTGACTCCTGGGTTGGAGATACGCAGTATTTT | CASSDSWVGDTQYF
NA | NA | TRBJ2-7 | TRBV4-3 | TGCGCCAGCAGCCAACAGCAGGGAATCCACGAGCAGTACTTC | CASSQQQGIHEQYF
NA | NA | TRBJ2-5 | TRBV5-4 | TGTGCCAGCAGGTCTGGGGTATTTCTTGAGACCCAGTACTTC | CASRSGVFLETQYF
NA | NA | TRBJ2-7 | TRBV19 | TGTGCCAGTAGATCCGACGGGGGCACCGAGAGGGAGCAGTACTTC | CASRSDGGTEREQYF
TRBD2 | few | TRBJ2-5 | TRBV9 | TGTGCCAGCAGCGTAGGGGCGGGAGAAGAGACCCAGTACTTC | CASSVGAGEETQYF
TRBD1 | NA | TRBJ1-1 | TRBV25-1 | TGTGCCAGCAGTGCTTTGGACAGGGTGGACACTGAAGCTTTCTTT | CASSALDRVDTEAFF
NA | few | TRBJ1-2 | TRBV9 | TGTGCCAGCAGCGTAGCTACAGCTAACTATGGCTACACCTTC | CASSVATANYGYTF
NA | few | TRBJ1-1 | TRBV9 | TGTGCCAGCAGCGTCTCTTTGAACACTGAAGCTTTCTTT | CASSVSLNTEAFF
NA | few | TRBJ1-2 | TRBV7-9 | TGTGCCAGCCAGGGGAGTGACTATGGCTACACCTTC | CASQGSDYGYTF
NA | NA | TRBJ2-5 | TRBV10-3 | TGTGCCATCAGTTCCATGGGCGGCCAAGAGACCCAGTACTTC | CAISSMGGQETQYF
NA | few | TRBJ1-2 | TRBV30 | TGTGCCTGGAGCCGGACCCCCGGCTACACCTTC | CAWSRTPGYTF
TRBD1 | few | TRBJ2-5 | TRBV29-1 | TGCAGCGTTGGGCAGGGGGCAGCAGAGACCCAGTACTTC | CSVGQGAAETQYF
NA | few | TRBJ1-2 | TRBV30 | TGTGCCTGGAGTCCCACGGGAGATGGCTACACCTTC | CAWSPTGDGYTF
NA | NA | TRBJ2-3 | TRBV9 | TGTGCCAGCAGCGCGGGCCGCACAGATACGCAGTATTTT | CASSAGRTDTQYF
NA | NA | TRBJ2-5 | TRBV28 | TGTGCCAGCGGGCGGGAGACCCAGTACTTC | CASGRETQYF
NA | few | TRBJ1-1 | TRBV29-1 | TGCAGCGTTTGGGGGCTGAACACTGAAGCTTTCTTT | CSVWGLNTEAFF
TRBD1 | few | TRBJ1-1 | TRBV9 | TGTGCCAGCAGCGGACAGGGGGCGAACACTGAAGCTTTCTTT | CASSGQGANTEAFF
TRBD2 | once | TRBJ2-1 | TRBV7-8 | TGTGCCAGCAGCGGGAGGGTTTCGGGGAGTGAGCAGTTCTTC | CASSGRVSGSEQFF
NA | NA | TRBJ2-7 | TRBV28 | TGTGCCAGCAGTTTAGGGTACGAGCAGTACTTC | CASSLGYEQYF
NA | NA | TRBJ1-2 | TRBV29-1 | TGCAGTTCACTAGGGACGGACTATGGCTACACCTTC | CSSLGTDYGYTF
NA | few | TRBJ2-1 | TRBV10-3 | TGTGCCACCGCGGGGCCTGCGCGGGACACGAATGAGCAGTTCTTC | CATAGPARDTNEQFF
NA | few | TRBJ2-3 | TRBV7-9 | TGTGCCAGCAGCCCCCGCGGGGCGGGGATCACAGATACGCAGTATTTT | CASSPRGAGITDTQYF
NA | few | TRBJ2-7 | TRBV20-1 | TGCAGTGCTAGCGGGTACGAGCAGTACTTC | CSASGYEQYF
NA | NA | TRBJ2-1 | TRBV9 | TGTGCCAGCAGCTCAGGGGGGCCTGGATGGCAGTTCTTC | CASSSGGPGWQFF
TRBD1 | NA | TRBJ2-3 | TRBV7-2 | TGTGCCAGCAGCCCCGGGACAGTGGGCACAGATACGCAGTATTTT | CASSPGTVGTDTQYF
NA | NA | TRBJ2-7 | TRBV28 | TGTGCCATTGGGGGTTACGAGCAGTACTTC | CAIGGYEQYF
NA | NA | TRBJ2-1 | TRBV9 | TGTGCCAGCAGCCCCTCGAGGAGAGACAATGAGCAGTTCTTC | CASSPSRRDNEQFF
TRBD2 | few | TRBJ2-5 | TRBV7-9 | TGTGCGATAAGCGGGGGCGGGGAGACCCAGTACTTC | CAISGGGETQYF
NA | NA | TRBJ2-5 | TRBV7-7 | TGTGCCAGCAGCCCACTAGCTCAAGAGACCCAGTACTTC | CASSPLAQETQYF
NA | NA | TRBJ2-7 | TRBV14 | TGTGCCAGCAGCCAAGAACGAGAGCAGTACTTC | CASSQEREQYF
NA | NA | TRBJ1-2 | TRBV15 | TGTGCCACCACCCCAGGTCACAGGCAAGATGGCTACACCTTC | CATTPGHRQDGYTF
NA | few | TRBJ2-5 | TRBV9 | TGTGCCAGCAGCGTAGCAGTAGGGGGGGAGACCCAGTACTTC | CASSVAVGGETQYF
NA | NA | TRBJ1-1 | TRBV4-3 | TGCGCCAGCAGCGTCATGGGGGGTGGTGAAGCTTTCTTT | CASSVMGGGEAFF
NA | NA | TRBJ2-5 | TRBV28 | TGTGCCAGCACCCCGGGACCTCAACAAGAGACCCAGTACTTC | CASTPGPQQETQYF
NA | few | TRBJ2-5 | TRBV9 | TGTGCCAGCAGCGTCAGGGTGACTGGGAGAGAGACCCAGTACTTC | CASSVRVTGRETQYF
NA | NA | TRBJ2-7 | TRBV29-1 | TGCAGCGTCGTACAGGGACAACTTTACGAGCAGTACTTC | CSVVQGQLYEQYF